This T cell receptor (beta chain) stems from a study of T cells in localized non-small cell lung cancer. There are 17 residues in the CDR3. The V gene's germline CDR1 is SGHDT and CDR2 YYEEEE. J gave up 3 bases and V 3 bases, and 8 bases lay outside the gene matches. Study-level findings and limits: Tumor trailed uninvolved adjacent lung in T cell clonality, which peaked there. Adjacent lung tissue had a median about 57 of the top 100 clones found in the tumor.

Here immunoSEQ multiplex PCR was the method, and the copy in TCRdb shows in-frame clones only, minus some. This sample has about 54,000 clones; over 75% occur once, and the top ten carry roughly 21%. Notes on this clone: Its antigen is currently unknown.

The genes are TRBV5-6 and TRBJ1-4; 10 nucleotides match TRBD1. The sequence derives from a female donor over 55 with stage II squamous cell lung carcinoma. This material consisted of peripheral blood, taken before any cancer treatment. The CDR3 region has the DNA TGTGCCAGCAGCTCGGGACAGGGGAGGGCAGCTAATGAAAAACTGTTTTTT. Residues: CASSSGQGRAANEKLFF.